Following are 27 T cell receptor beta chains from one sample sequenced in a study of blood T cell repertoires in COVID-19. Libraries were prepared by immunoSEQ multiplex PCR; TCRdb keeps only in-frame clonotypes and omits some of them. The sample includes about 120,000 clones, under 85% of them seen just once. The specimen was peripheral blood. Source of these receptors: a man in his 60s with acute or convalescent COVID-19.

The CDR3 DNA follows: TGTGCCAGCAGCTTAGAACCGGGACTAGCGGACCCGGGCTCCTACGAGCAGTACTTC. Translated: CASSLEPGLADPGSYEQYF. The rearrangement joins TRBV7-8 to TRBJ2-7; 11 bases are shared with TRBD2. The V segment lost 1 base and the J segment 0 bases; nucleotides outside the gene matches: 11. The V gene's germline CDR1 is SGHVS and CDR2 FQNEAQ. CDR3 length: 19 amino acids.

The chain links TRBV28 to TRBJ2-2; D remains unclear. V lost 3 bases, J lost 6 bases, and 11 bases lay in between. Germline lookup yields CDR1 MDHEN and CDR2 SYDVKM. This CDR3 spans 14 amino acids. CDR3 nucleotides: TGTGCCAGCAGTTTGGCGAATCAGGCCGGGGAGCTGTTTTTT. Translated, it gives CASSLANQAGELFF.

The chain is built from TRBV7-9 and TRBJ1-1; D might be TRBD1 (5 bases). V lost 3 bases, J lost 5 bases, and 13 bases lay in between. Germline loops: CDR1 SEHNR, CDR2 FQNEAQ (reference sequence). The CDR3 has 14 residues. The CDR3 DNA reads TGTGCCAGCAGCTTCAGGGTGGCCGGGACTGAAGCTTTCTTT. Protein product: CASSFRVAGTEAFF.

J is TRBJ1-1 and V is TRBV7-8; D might be TRBD1 (5 bases). CDR1 is SGHVS, CDR2 FQNEAQ, per germline. Between the trimmed V and J ends, which lost 5 bases and 2 bases, there was a span of 15 bases. The CDR3 is made up of 15 amino acids. CDR3 residues: CASSLTRQPNTEAFF. Here the CDR3 DNA reads TGTGCCAGCAGCCTAACCAGACAGCCCAACACTGAAGCTTTCTTT.

The V call is TRBV29-1, the J call TRBJ1-3; 8 nucleotides align to TRBD1. Germline assignment: CDR1 SQVTM and CDR2 ANQGSEA. The CDR3 is 14 amino acids. Losses at the gene ends were 6 bases for V and 0 bases for J; bases not matched to a gene: 4. In nucleotides, the CDR3 is TGCAGCGTGCGGACAGGGCCCTCTGGAAACACCATATATTTT. It translates to CSVRTGPSGNTIYF.

This clone has a handful of counts. This rearrangement joins TRBV7-9 to TRBJ2-1; 16 nucleotides align to TRBD2. Germline assignment: CDR1 SEHNR and CDR2 FQNEAQ (reference sequence). The ends lost 5 bases at V and 8 bases at J; junction bases unmatched: 3. The CDR3 is 15 residues long. In nucleotides, the CDR3 is TGTGCCAGCAGCGGGACTAGCGGGAGGGACGATGAGCAGTTCTTC. Its translation: CASSGTSGRDDEQFF. Filled out from reference TRBV7-9 and TRBJ2-1, the complete variable domain reads DTGVSQNPRHKITKRGQNVTFRCDPISEHNRLYWYRQTLGQGPEFLTYFQNEAQLEKSRLLSDRFSAERPKGSFSTLEIQRTEQGDSAMYLCASSGTSGRDDEQFFGPGTRLTVL.

This chain uses TRBV5-1 with TRBJ2-7, with D hard to call. Trimming removed 3 bases at V and 6 bases at J, with 16 bases between. This CDR3 is built from 14 residues. Germline V gene sequence: CDR1 SGHRS, CDR2 YFSETQ. The CDR3 nucleotides are TGCGCCAGCAGCTCCTTGACTGCGAACGGCGAGCAGTACTTC. It encodes CASSSLTANGEQYF. The whole variable domain, remainder taken from reference TRBV5-1 and TRBJ2-7, is KAGVTQTPRYLIKTRGQQVTLSCSPISGHRSVSWYQQTPGQGLQFLFEYFSETQRNKGNFPGRFSGRQFSNSRSEMNVSTLELGDSALYLCASSSLTANGEQYFGPGTRLTVT.

The gene calls are TRBV28 and TRBJ2-5; unclear D gene. This CDR3 is 11 amino acids long. Germline lookup yields CDR1 MDHEN and CDR2 SYDVKM. V lost 7 bases and J lost 2, with 5 bases in between. CDR3 loop: CASTVQETQYF. Here the CDR3 DNA reads TGTGCCAGCACGGTACAAGAGACCCAGTACTTC.

The rearrangement uses TRBV12-3 or TRBV12-4 and TRBJ1-2; tentatively, D is TRBD1 (5 bases). This CDR3 comprises 13 residues. Trimming removed 5 bases from V and 12 bases from J, with 19 bases in between. CDR3: CASSPTTVLQHTF. The CDR3, as DNA: TGTGCCAGCAGTCCGACGACAGTCTTACAACACACCTTC.

The V and J genes are TRBV10-3 and TRBJ1-2; 12 nucleotides line up with TRBD1. The germline V gene encodes CDR1 ENHRY and CDR2 SYGVKD. Unmatched junction bases numbered 5, after V lost 6 bases and J lost 6 bases. The CDR3 is 14 amino acids. The CDR3 coding sequence is TGTGCCATCAGCAGGGACAGGGGGCTCGATGGCTACACCTTC. This translates into CAISRDRGLDGYTF.

The sample holds a few counts of this clone. The CDR3: CASSAWGTGRNSPLHF. The CDR3 DNA reads TGTGCCAGCAGTGCGTGGGGGACAGGGAGGAATTCACCCCTCCACTTT. This sequence joins TRBV27 and TRBJ1-6; 9 bases are shared with TRBD1. Germline values: CDR1 MNHEY, CDR2 SMNVEV (reference sequence). Trimming removed 5 bases from V and 7 bases from J; junction bases left unmatched: 9. This CDR3 is 16 amino acids long.

The chain carries TRBV5-1 and TRBJ1-2; no definite D call. Per germline, CDR1 SGHRS and CDR2 YFSETQ. With 4 bases removed from V and 1 base from J, the gap between germline ends came to 14 bases. The CDR3 has 15 amino acids. The CDR3 nucleotides read TGCGCCAGCAGCGTGGGCCTTTCAGATAACTATGGCTACACCTTC. Its translation is CASSVGLSDNYGYTF.

As for this clone: Other nucleotide sequences from this sample produce the same CDR3. The chain uses TRBV27 and TRBJ2-7; 9 bases line up with TRBD2. The germline CDR1 and CDR2 sequences are MNHEY and SMNVEV (reference sequence). The V segment lost 4 bases and the J segment 7 bases; nucleotides outside the gene matches: 2. The CDR3 consists of 12 residues. The CDR3 DNA reads TGTGCCAGCAGTTCCGGACTAGCGGAGCAGTACTTC. Encoded protein: CASSSGLAEQYF.

The rearrangement uses TRBV11-2 and TRBJ1-1; possible D gene TRBD1, 6 bases. Germline V gene data show CDR1 as SGHAT and CDR2 as FQNNGV. CDR3 length equals 16 residues. Trimming shortened V by 1 base and J by 1 base, and 13 bases separated the two germline ends. The CDR3 DNA sequence: TGTGCCAGCAGCTTAGTCCCCACAGGGAAGAACACTGAAGCTTTCTTT. Its translation: CASSLVPTGKNTEAFF.

This clone was counted only a few times. The J gene is TRBJ1-2, the V gene TRBV27, with TRBD1 matching 8 bases. With V trimmed by 6 bases and J by 8 bases, 11 bases remained unmatched. The CDR3 extends over 14 amino acids. Germline CDR1 reads MNHEY; CDR2 reads SMNVEV (reference sequence). This CDR3 is CASRSGQELYGYTF. The CDR3 DNA reads TGTGCCAGCAGATCGGGACAGGAATTATACGGCTACACCTTC.

V usage is TRBV20-1 and J usage is TRBJ1-2; weak D call: TRBD1 (5 bases). Between the trimmed V and J ends, which lost 3 bases and 7 bases, there was a span of 12 bases. Germline-derived CDR1 and CDR2 are DFQATT and SNEGSKA (reference sequence). The CDR3 contains 12 residues. The chain's CDR3 is CSASLVGGGYTF. In DNA form, the CDR3 reads TGCAGTGCTAGTTTGGTGGGGGGTGGCTACACCTTC.

This sequence joins TRBV5-1 and TRBJ2-3; 10 bases line up with TRBD2. This CDR3 comprises 14 residues. Trimming at V came to 7 bases and at J to 4 bases, leaving 6 bases not matched to a gene. Germline assignment: CDR1 SGHRS and CDR2 YFSETQ. The CDR3 sequence is CASSSGGGPDTQYF. CDR3 sequence (DNA): TGCGCCAGCTCTAGCGGGGGAGGGCCAGATACGCAGTATTTT. Looking up the rest from reference TRBV5-1 and TRBJ2-3 gives the full variable domain: KAGVTQTPRYLIKTRGQQVTLSCSPISGHRSVSWYQQTPGQGLQFLFEYFSETQRNKGNFPGRFSGRQFSNSRSEMNVSTLELGDSALYLCASSSGGGPDTQYFGPGTRLTVL.

The CDR3 DNA reads as TGTGCCAGCAGCAGACAGAGTGAAGCTTTCTTT. This codes for CASSRQSEAFF. This rearrangement joins TRBV7-9 to TRBJ1-1, with a weak D call TRBD1 (5 bases). Trimming removed 5 bases from V and 7 bases from J, with 8 bases in between. Germline V gene lookup returns CDR1 SEHNR and CDR2 FQNEAQ (reference sequence). CDR3 length: 11 amino acids.

The CDR3 DNA is TGTGCCAGCAGCTTAGTGCGGGGCAGCTCCTACGAGCAGTACTTC. The encoded protein is CASSLVRGSSYEQYF. The chain has TRBV7-9 and TRBJ2-7; a possible D gene is TRBD2 (6 bases). Germline CDR1 reads SEHNR; CDR2 reads FQNEAQ (reference sequence). The CDR3 loop spans 15 amino acids. V lost 1 base to trimming and J lost 0 bases, with 10 bases between them.

The gene calls are TRBV4-2 and TRBJ2-2; 8 nucleotides align to TRBD2. The CDR3 is 16 residues long. V lost 2 bases and J lost 1; bases outside the gene matches: 3. Germline CDR1 is LGHNA and CDR2 is YNFKEQ. The CDR3 DNA sequence: TGTGCCAGCAGCCAACCCGGGAGGGGGAACACCGGGGAGCTGTTTTTT. It yields the protein CASSQPGRGNTGELFF.

The chain combines TRBV5-1 with TRBJ2-7; D is unresolved. The V gene's germline CDR1 is SGHRS and CDR2 YFSETQ. Trimming took 0 bases from V and 3 from J, leaving 10 bases between them. This CDR3 contains 14 residues. The chain's CDR3 is CASSLVSSIYEQYF. CDR3 sequence (DNA): TGCGCCAGCAGCTTGGTGAGTAGCATCTACGAGCAGTACTTC.

The chain recombines TRBV18 with TRBJ2-1, with TRBD2 as a possible D gene (6 bases). CDR1 is KGHSH, CDR2 LQKENI, per germline. The CDR3 is 13 amino acids. Trimming took 3 bases from V and 7 from J, leaving 10 bases between them. The CDR3 region has the DNA TGTGCCAGCTCACCGATAGGAGGGAATGAGCAGTTCTTC. It codes for CASSPIGGNEQFF.

The chain couples TRBV18 to TRBJ1-2; 9 nucleotides line up with TRBD1. V lost 4 bases and J lost 5; bases outside the gene matches: 11. Germline V CDR1 and CDR2: KGHSH, LQKENI. The CDR3 has 16 amino acids. CDR3: CASSLTPGQGEYGYTF. In nucleotides, the CDR3 is TGTGCCAGCTCACTAACACCGGGACAGGGCGAATATGGCTACACCTTC. Based on the CDR3 plus reference TRBV18 and TRBJ1-2, the full variable domain is NAGVMQNPRHLVRRRGQEARLRCSPMKGHSHVYWYRQLPEEGLKFMVYLQKENIIDESGMPKERFSAEFPKEGPSILRIQQVVRGDSAAYFCASSLTPGQGEYGYTFGSGTRLTVV.

The count of this clone is one. J is TRBJ2-7 and V is TRBV30, with TRBD1 matching 7 bases. Germline values: CDR1 GTSNPN, CDR2 SVGIG (reference sequence). The J segment lost 2 bases and the V segment lost 3 bases, leaving 7 bases of the junction unmatched. The CDR3 consists of 14 residues. This chain's CDR3 is CAWRPRDRAYEQYF. In DNA form, the CDR3 reads TGTGCCTGGAGGCCCCGGGACAGAGCCTACGAGCAGTACTTC.

For the CDR3, the DNA is TGTGCCAGCAGCTTAGAGGGACACCTAAATGGCTACACCTTC. Amino acids: CASSLEGHLNGYTF. This sequence joins TRBV7-9 and TRBJ1-2, with D perhaps matching TRBD1 (6 bases). Per the germline V gene, CDR1 is SEHNR and CDR2 is FQNEAQ (reference sequence). This CDR3 spans 14 amino acids. Deletions cut 1 base from V and 6 bases from J, with 12 bases between.

The chain employs TRBV24-1 and TRBJ2-3; TRBD2 matches at 8 bases. This CDR3 spans 15 amino acids. Germline CDR1 reads KGHDR; CDR2 reads SFDVKD. V lost 2 bases, J lost 4 bases, and 4 bases stayed unmatched. CDR3 DNA sequence: TGTGCCACCAGTGATTCATCACTAGCGGCAGATACGCAGTATTTT. Translation: CATSDSSLAADTQYF.

As to this clone: Additional DNA sequences in this sample encode the identical CDR3. The chain uses TRBV28 and TRBJ2-7, with 7 bases matching TRBD1. The germline gives CDR1 MDHEN, CDR2 SYDVKM. V trimming: 8 bases; J trimming: 2 bases; junction bases outside the gene matches: 3. The CDR3 extends over 12 amino acids. CDR3 sequence (DNA): TGTGCCAGCCGGGACAGAACCTACGAGCAGTACTTC. This encodes CASRDRTYEQYF.